The clone carrying this T cell receptor (beta chain) came up many times. The antigen remains unidentified. TCRdb independently ran MiXCR on the RT-PCR reads; one entry per CDR3 protein. The sample has around 540,000 distinct CDR3 sequences; roughly 12% are singletons. This entry is derived from a study of response to subunit inactivated influenza vaccine. Findings of the study overall: New T cells are recruited in small numbers by each seasonal influenza vaccination, according to the authors' suggestion.

V gave up 6 bases and J gave up 3 bases; unmatched junction bases: 15. The CDR3 has 16 amino acids. Germline V gene lookup returns CDR1 DFQATT and CDR2 SNEGSKA (reference sequence). This specimen was PBMCs from blood, taken on the day of vaccination. This sequence originates from a man between 45 and 60 years old who received an inactivated influenza vaccine. The chain has TRBV20-1 and TRBJ2-7, with 9 nucleotides matching TRBD1. The CDR3 loop reads CSARAPRDRAIYEQYF. CDR3 coding DNA: TGCAGTGCACGGGCCCCTCGGGACAGGGCGATCTACGAGCAGTACTTC.